A selection of T cell receptor beta chains follows, all from one sample in a study of a mutant IDH1 vaccine in newly diagnosed glioma. Their antigen targets remain unknown. Sequenced by immunoSEQ multiplex PCR; TCRdb stores in-frame clones only, minus some. The repertoire holds about 60,000 clones, roughly 84% seen once, with roughly 14% in the top ten. The source was PBMCs, collected from a glioma patient whose treatment included an IDH1 peptide vaccine. The origin of the receptors is a man in his late teens or twenties with glioma. CDR3s include the opening cysteine and the closing phenylalanine or tryptophan. The D gene is left open where the match is weak. Clone size is given for some rows only: seen once, a few or many times, or a class if the clone is expanded.

CDR3 DNA | CDR3 protein | clone size | J gene | D gene | V gene
TGTGCCTGGAGTATGACCGGGACGGAACCATACGAGCAGTACTTC | CAWSMTGTEPYEQYF | NA | TRBJ2-7 | NA | TRBV30
TGTGCCAGCAGCCAGACTATGAACACTGAAGCTTTCTTT | CASSQTMNTEAFF | few | TRBJ1-1 | NA | TRBV7-9
TGTGCCAGCAGCTTTGGACAGGGGGGCTCCTACGAGCAGTACTTC | CASSFGQGGSYEQYF | NA | TRBJ2-7 | TRBD1 | TRBV7-8
TGTGCCAGCAGGGTACAGGGGAGCGAAAAACTGTTTTTT | CASRVQGSEKLFF | NA | TRBJ1-4 | TRBD1 | TRBV2
TGTGCCAGCAGTTACTCGTTGGGAAACAAAAACTACGAGCAGTACTTC | CASSYSLGNKNYEQYF | NA | TRBJ2-7 | NA | TRBV6-5
TGTGCCACCAGCAGAGATTTAGGGACAGGGGGAACCCGCAGCTCCTACAATGAGCAGTTCTTC | CATSRDLGTGGTRSSYNEQFF | once | TRBJ2-1 | TRBD1 | TRBV15
TGTGCCAGAAGCTTCCTAAATAAGCATAACACCGGGGAGCTGTTTTTT | CARSFLNKHNTGELFF | NA | TRBJ2-2 | NA | TRBV5-3
TGTGCCTGGAGTGTGTGGACAGGGTCCAACTATGGCTACACCTTC | CAWSVWTGSNYGYTF | NA | TRBJ1-2 | TRBD1 | TRBV30
TGTGCCAGCAGTGAAGGGATTGACAGGGGGGCTAATGAAAAACTGTTTTTT | CASSEGIDRGANEKLFF | NA | TRBJ1-4 | TRBD1 | TRBV2
TGTGCCAGCAGCTTAAGGGTGGGAAACACCATATATTTT | CASSLRVGNTIYF | NA | TRBJ1-3 | NA | TRBV7-2
TGTGCCAGCAGTGGGGGCGGACAGGAGCGCTATGGCTACACCTTC | CASSGGGQERYGYTF | NA | TRBJ1-2 | TRBD1 | TRBV6-5
TGTGCCAGCAGCTTAGCTACTAGCCCCCACGAGCAGTACTTC | CASSLATSPHEQYF | NA | TRBJ2-7 | NA | TRBV7-9
TGTGCCAGCAATTTGGACGCTCGGAGGACTGAAGCTTTCTTT | CASNLDARRTEAFF | NA | TRBJ1-1 | NA | TRBV6-5
TGCGCCAGCAGCCAAGGGAGTGTGGTTAACACTGAAGCTTTCTTT | CASSQGSVVNTEAFF | NA | TRBJ1-1 | NA | TRBV4-1
TGTGCCAGCAGTTCACTCGGGTCTCGATTATTTGCTAATGAAAAACTGTTTTTT | CASSSLGSRLFANEKLFF | NA | TRBJ1-4 | NA | TRBV27
TGTGCCAGTAGTATTCTTGGGGCAATAGGTGACAAGCTGTTTTTT | CASSILGAIGDKLFF | NA | TRBJ2-2 | NA | TRBV19
TGTGCCAGCAGTTACTCGGGGACATACGGCTACACCTTC | CASSYSGTYGYTF | NA | TRBJ1-2 | NA | TRBV6-6
TGTGCCACCAGCCAGGACCCCCTGGTTGTTGGAAAACTGTTTTTT | CATSQDPLVVGKLFF | once | TRBJ1-4 | NA | TRBV15
TGTGCCAGTAGCAGAGAACAGATCTATAGCAATCAGCCCCAGCATTTT | CASSREQIYSNQPQHF | few | TRBJ1-5 | NA | TRBV19
TGTGCCAGCACCCCTGACGGGTTCGAGCAGTACTTC | CASTPDGFEQYF | NA | TRBJ2-7 | NA | TRBV7-9
TGCGCCAGCAGCTTGGGGCAGGGGGCGAAGGGCTACACCTTC | CASSLGQGAKGYTF | NA | TRBJ1-2 | TRBD1 | TRBV5-1
TGTGCCACCGCCATGTTCGCCTATGGCTACACCTTC | CATAMFAYGYTF | NA | TRBJ1-2 | NA | TRBV19
TGCGCCAGCAGCCAAAAGGAGGGATCCTCCTACGAGCAGTACTTC | CASSQKEGSSYEQYF | once | TRBJ2-7 | NA | TRBV4-3
TGTGCCAGCAGTTCCGCCGGGAGAGCGCGTGAGCAGTACTTC | CASSSAGRAREQYF | NA | TRBJ2-7 | NA | TRBV27
TGTGCCAGAAGCTTGAGAGGAGCAGGGGCCGAGGACACTGAAGCTTTCTTT | CARSLRGAGAEDTEAFF | NA | TRBJ1-1 | NA | TRBV5-3
TGTGCCAGCAGGTGGGGACAGGGCTTGACCGGGGAGCTGTTTTTT | CASRWGQGLTGELFF | NA | TRBJ2-2 | TRBD1 | TRBV27
TGTGCCAGCAGCCTCTCCGGGACTACCTACGAGCAGTACTTC | CASSLSGTTYEQYF | NA | TRBJ2-7 | TRBD2 | TRBV5-5
TGTGCCAGCAGTGGTGGTATCCAAGAGACCCAGTACTTC | CASSGGIQETQYF | NA | TRBJ2-5 | NA | TRBV25-1
TGTGCCAGCAGCTTAGCGAGGGAAGGGGAGACCCAGTACTTC | CASSLAREGETQYF | NA | TRBJ2-5 | NA | TRBV7-2
TGTGCCAGCAGTTCCAGGAACACCGGGGAGCTGTTTTTT | CASSSRNTGELFF | NA | TRBJ2-2 | NA | TRBV6-5
TGTGCCAGCAGCCATGGACAGGGCGAGCAGTACTTC | CASSHGQGEQYF | medium-sized | TRBJ2-7 | TRBD1 | TRBV7-9
TGTGCCAGCAGCTTAACCGGGACCGATAGCTCCTACGAGCAGTACTTC | CASSLTGTDSSYEQYF | NA | TRBJ2-7 | NA | TRBV7-8
TGCGCCAGCAGCTTGGAAAGCCGCCTCTACAATGAGCAGTTCTTC | CASSLESRLYNEQFF | once | TRBJ2-1 | NA | TRBV5-1
TGTGCCAGCAGTTACTCGGGGGCGCAAGGTTCTGGCTACACCTTC | CASSYSGAQGSGYTF | NA | TRBJ1-2 | NA | TRBV6-5
TGTGCCAGCAGCTTAGGGGGACTAGCGGGAGGCCAGTACGAGCAGTACTTC | CASSLGGLAGGQYEQYF | NA | TRBJ2-7 | TRBD2 | TRBV7-2
TGTGCCAGCAGTAAAAATACTTTCCCAAACACCGGGGAGCTGTTTTTT | CASSKNTFPNTGELFF | NA | TRBJ2-2 | NA | TRBV27
TGTGCCTGGAACAGGGGCAGAAGCACTGAAGCTTTCTTT | CAWNRGRSTEAFF | few | TRBJ1-1 | TRBD1 | TRBV30
TGCGCCAGCAGCCCTACAGGGAACTATGGCTACACCTTC | CASSPTGNYGYTF | NA | TRBJ1-2 | NA | TRBV5-1
TGTGCCAGCAGCCCACAGGGGGTTACCACTGAAGCTTTCTTT | CASSPQGVTTEAFF | NA | TRBJ1-1 | TRBD1 | TRBV5-4
TGTGCCAGTAGTATTTACGGGGGAAACTATGGCTACACCTTC | CASSIYGGNYGYTF | NA | TRBJ1-2 | NA | TRBV19
TGCGCCAGCAGCCAAGATCTGGAGCGTGAAGCTTTCTTT | CASSQDLEREAFF | NA | TRBJ1-1 | NA | TRBV4-3
TGTGCCAGCAGCCCTCCCCGGACTAGTGGGGATGAGCAGTTCTTC | CASSPPRTSGDEQFF | NA | TRBJ2-1 | TRBD2 | TRBV7-9
TGTGCCAGCAGCTTACCGGGACACCCTCAAGATAGAGCTTTCTTT | CASSLPGHPQDRAFF | NA | TRBJ1-1 | NA | TRBV5-8
TGTGCCGTCGGCCGGGGCTACGAGCAGTACTTC | CAVGRGYEQYF | NA | TRBJ2-7 | NA | TRBV19
TGTGCCAGCAGCTTATCCGGGACAGGGTCATCCGGGGAGCTGTTTTTT | CASSLSGTGSSGELFF | once | TRBJ2-2 | TRBD1 | TRBV7-2
TGTGCCAGCAGTTACAGGGGCCCTAATGAAAAACTGTTTTTT | CASSYRGPNEKLFF | NA | TRBJ1-4 | NA | TRBV6-5
TGTGCCAGCAGCCTCTACTCTGGGGCCAACGTCCTGACTTTC | CASSLYSGANVLTF | NA | TRBJ2-6 | NA | TRBV27
TGTGCCAGCAGTAAACTAGCGGGAGGCTCCTACGAGCAGTACTTC | CASSKLAGGSYEQYF | once | TRBJ2-7 | TRBD2 | TRBV6-5
TGTGCCAGCAGTGAAAACCCCCCCTATGGCTACACCTTC | CASSENPPYGYTF | NA | TRBJ1-2 | NA | TRBV2
TGTGCCAGCAGTACAGGGGGCGCCCACTATGGCTACACCTTC | CASSTGGAHYGYTF | NA | TRBJ1-2 | TRBD1 | TRBV27
TGTGCCATCAGTGGTGGGGGCAGTTTGGGCGAGCAGTACTTC | CAISGGGSLGEQYF | NA | TRBJ2-7 | NA | TRBV10-3
TGTGCCAGTAGTATAGAAGCTCTAGCGGTCTACGAGCAGTACTTC | CASSIEALAVYEQYF | NA | TRBJ2-7 | TRBD2 | TRBV19
TGTGCCAGCAGCGTAGGAGGGGGGGAATATGGCTACACCTTC | CASSVGGGEYGYTF | NA | TRBJ1-2 | NA | TRBV9
TGTGCCAGCGGCCGGACGGGACAGGGTTTGAGCACTGAAGCTTTCTTT | CASGRTGQGLSTEAFF | NA | TRBJ1-1 | TRBD1 | TRBV5-4
TGTGCCAGCAGCTTACCCAGCGACTACGAGCAGTACTTC | CASSLPSDYEQYF | NA | TRBJ2-7 | NA | TRBV7-2